The rows below give T cell receptor beta chains drawn from one sample of a study of human T cells and chemical hapten exposure. MiXCR was run by TCRdb on the RACE reads, yielding one entry per CDR3 protein. The sample lists around 130,000 distinct CDR3 sequences; 9% to 10% were seen once. Sequenced: whole blood. The receptor set was obtained from a male donor in good health. Some clones in this sample may be carry-over from other donors' samples. The CDR3 runs from the conserved cysteine through the conserved F or W. D genes are given only for firm matches. The size of a clone is reported for some rows only, either as once, few or many, or as a class for expanded clones.

many	-	TRBV2	TRBJ2-2	TGTGCCAGCAGTGAAGCTGGAATGAACACCGGGGAGCTGTTTTTT	CASSEAGMNTGELFF
-	TRBD1	TRBV15	TRBJ2-3	TGTGCCACCAGCAGAGATTTCCGAGACAGGGGCACAGATACGCAGTATTTT	CATSRDFRDRGTDTQYF
few	TRBD2	TRBV20-1	TRBJ2-7	TGCAGTGCTAGAGATGCTAGCGGGAGTTCCTACGAGCAGTACTTC	CSARDASGSSYEQYF
-	TRBD2	TRBV6-5	TRBJ2-7	TGTGCCAGCAGGGGACTACAGCAGACCTACGAGCAGTACTTC	CASRGLQQTYEQYF
-	-	TRBV7-8	TRBJ1-1	TGTGCCAGCAGCTGGACGGACACTGAAGCTTTCTTT	CASSWTDTEAFF
many	-	TRBV20-1	TRBJ1-2	TGCAGTGCTAGCGGCAGGAGTAACTATGGCTACACCTTC	CSASGRSNYGYTF
many	-	TRBV20-1	TRBJ2-7	TGCAGTGCGCGTAAGTCTAGCTTTGAAGAGCAGTACTTC	CSARKSSFEEQYF
-	-	TRBV7-2	TRBJ2-2	TGTGCCAGCAAGACGGAGCTCAACACCGGGGAGCTGTTTTTT	CASKTELNTGELFF
many	-	TRBV6-2/TRBV6-3	TRBJ1-2	TGTGCCAGCAGGATGGACGGCTCTAACTATGGCTACACCTTC	CASRMDGSNYGYTF
few	-	TRBV19	TRBJ1-5	TGTGCCAGTAGTCCCCGAGCGTATAGCAATCAGCCCCAGCATTTT	CASSPRAYSNQPQHF
many	-	TRBV7-9	TRBJ2-5	TGTGCCAGCAGCCTACTGGGACAACAAGAGACCCAGTACTTC	CASSLLGQQETQYF
few	-	TRBV6-5	TRBJ2-3	TGTGCCAGCAGACAAAGAACAGGGTATACAGATACGCAGTATTTT	CASRQRTGYTDTQYF
many	-	TRBV6-5	TRBJ2-6	TGTGCCAGCAGTTACTCGAAGTCCGGTGGGGCCAACGTCCTGACTTTC	CASSYSKSGGANVLTF
-	-	TRBV19	TRBJ1-5	TGTGCCAGTACCCATGGGGCCCAGGGAGGTCAGCCCCAGCATTTT	CASTHGAQGGQPQHF
few	TRBD2	TRBV6-1	TRBJ2-2	TGTGCCAGCAGTGAAGCAATTGCAGCGGGGGCCAACACCGGGGAGCTGTTTTTT	CASSEAIAAGANTGELFF
few	-	TRBV12-3/TRBV12-4	TRBJ2-6	TGTGCCAGCAGCGACGGACAGATCCGCCCCGACGTCCTGACTTTC	CASSDGQIRPDVLTF
few	TRBD1	TRBV5-4	TRBJ2-7	TGTGCCAGCAGTCCCACGGGACAGACCTCCTACGAGCAGTACTTC	CASSPTGQTSYEQYF
few	TRBD1	TRBV12-3/TRBV12-4	TRBJ1-2	TGTGCCAGCAGTCCACAGGGGGAACTTGGGGGCTACACCTTC	CASSPQGELGGYTF
-	TRBD1	TRBV12-3/TRBV12-4	TRBJ2-2	TGTGCCAGCAGTTTAGGTCAGGGGGTGAGGGCCGGGGAGCTGTTTTTT	CASSLGQGVRAGELFF
many	TRBD1	TRBV6-1	TRBJ2-7	TGTGCCAGCAGTGAAATTTCGGGGAACAGGGGGGCCTACGAGCAGTACTTC	CASSEISGNRGAYEQYF
many	-	TRBV7-2	TRBJ2-1	TGTGCCAGCAGCTTGAGTGGGAATGAGCAGTTCTTC	CASSLSGNEQFF
-	TRBD1	TRBV27	TRBJ1-1	TGTGCCAGCAGTTTGGGGACAGGGATGGACACTGAAGCTTTCTTT	CASSLGTGMDTEAFF
few	-	TRBV15	TRBJ1-4	TGTGCCACCAGCAGAGCAAGGGCAACGGGAGGTGAAAAACTGTTTTTT	CATSRARATGGEKLFF
-	TRBD2	TRBV27	TRBJ2-1	TGTGCCAGCACCCGGAGACTAGGGGTTAGCGGGACGTTGAATGAGCAGTTCTTC	CASTRRLGVSGTLNEQFF
-	-	TRBV10-2	TRBJ2-7	TGCGCCAGCAGTGTGTGGGAACCCTACGAGCAGTACTTC	CASSVWEPYEQYF
-	-	TRBV5-1	TRBJ2-7	TGCGCCAGCAGCAGGCCTGAGATCGGGACCTACGAGCAGTACTTC	CASSRPEIGTYEQYF
-	-	TRBV4-3	TRBJ1-2	TGCGCCAGCAGCCAAGATTTGGCTTCGCCTTACTATGGCTACACCTTC	CASSQDLASPYYGYTF
few	-	TRBV20-1	TRBJ1-5	TGCAGTGCTAGTGGGCTAGATCAGCCCCAGCATTTT	CSASGLDQPQHF
-	-	TRBV12-3/TRBV12-4	TRBJ2-1	TGTGCCAGCAGCCCTATGGGGTCCCTGACGAATGAGCAGTTCTTC	CASSPMGSLTNEQFF
-	-	TRBV5-1	TRBJ2-1	TGCGCCAGCAGCGTGGACAATGAGCAGTTCTTC	CASSVDNEQFF
few	-	TRBV11-1	TRBJ2-1	TGTGCCAGCAGCTTCTCCGGGCTTAATGAGCAGTTCTTC	CASSFSGLNEQFF
many	TRBD2	TRBV4-1	TRBJ2-1	TGCGCCAGCAGCCAAGAGAGTCCGGCTAGCGGGAGTATTAGGGACAATGAGCAGTTCTTC	CASSQESPASGSIRDNEQFF
many	-	TRBV29-1	TRBJ2-1	TGCAGCGTTGAAGAGGGGGCTGTACAGGACAATGAGCAGTTCTTC	CSVEEGAVQDNEQFF
few	-	TRBV5-4	TRBJ2-7	TGTGCCAGCAGCGCCAAGGATAAGGGGAGTCCCGAGCAGTACTTC	CASSAKDKGSPEQYF
few	-	TRBV20-1	TRBJ2-2	TGCAGTGCTAGAGGGTATAGCGCCGGGGAGCTGTTTTTT	CSARGYSAGELFF
few	-	TRBV20-1	TRBJ1-2	TGCAGTGCTAGAGGCGCGACAGACGATGGCTACACCTTC	CSARGATDDGYTF
-	TRBD2	TRBV25-1	TRBJ2-7	TGTGCCAGCAGGGACGGGACTAGCGGGAGCTACGAGCAGTACTTC	CASRDGTSGSYEQYF
-	-	TRBV7-2	TRBJ2-5	TGTGCCAGCAGCTTAGGAGGACTACAAGAGACCCAGTACTTC	CASSLGGLQETQYF
many	-	TRBV11-2	TRBJ2-3	TGTGCCAGCAGCTTAGGTGGGGTTCATTACGGTATGACAGATACGCAGTATTTT	CASSLGGVHYGMTDTQYF
-	-	TRBV5-4	TRBJ1-2	TGTGCCAGCAGCACGGACCCAAGGAACTATGGCTACACCTTC	CASSTDPRNYGYTF
-	-	TRBV20-1	TRBJ2-1	TGCAGTGCTGCGCACCCCCGGGACACCTACTCCAATGAGCAGTTCTTC	CSAAHPRDTYSNEQFF
few	TRBD1	TRBV4-1	TRBJ1-4	TGCGCCAGCAGCCAAGAGGACAGGGAGGGAGAAAAACTGTTTTTT	CASSQEDREGEKLFF
few	TRBD1	TRBV6-5	TRBJ2-3	TGTGCCAGCAGTCAGCTCGCCGGGACAGAAGGCACAGATACGCAGTATTTT	CASSQLAGTEGTDTQYF
few	-	TRBV29-1	TRBJ2-5	TGCAGCGTGGACTCCTCTTATGGACAAGAGACCCAGTACTTC	CSVDSSYGQETQYF
-	-	TRBV7-8	TRBJ1-2	TGTGCCAGCAGCTTAGGAACCCGGGCCGCCTATGGCTACACCTTC	CASSLGTRAAYGYTF
few	-	TRBV7-9	TRBJ2-1	TGTGCCAGCAGCTTTCCCCTCGGGGAGCAGTTCTTC	CASSFPLGEQFF
-	TRBD1	TRBV5-1	TRBJ2-1	TGCGCCAGCAGCTTGGTATTACAGGGGGCCGGGGGCAATGAGCAGTTCTTC	CASSLVLQGAGGNEQFF
few	-	TRBV5-4	TRBJ1-1	TGTGCCAGCACCCTGAACTATCTCTGGGACACTGAAGCTTTCTTT	CASTLNYLWDTEAFF
-	TRBD1	TRBV18	TRBJ2-2	TGTGCCAGCTCACTCAGCGGGACAGGGGTCACCGGGGAGCTGTTTTTT	CASSLSGTGVTGELFF
-	-	TRBV6-1	TRBJ1-5	TGTGCCAGCAGTGATTATCTTGGGTTGGGTCAGCCCCAGCATTTT	CASSDYLGLGQPQHF
-	-	TRBV9	TRBJ1-2	TGTGCCAGCAGCGTAGGGGCCGAGTCTGTGAACGGCTACACCTTC	CASSVGAESVNGYTF
-	-	TRBV5-6	TRBJ2-5	TGTGCCAGCAGCCCCGTGCAGCGCCAAGAGACCCAGTACTTC	CASSPVQRQETQYF
few	-	TRBV5-1	TRBJ1-4	TGCGCCAGCAGCTCCGACGGTTTAAGGGATGAAAAACTGTTTTTT	CASSSDGLRDEKLFF
few	TRBD2	TRBV14	TRBJ2-3	TGTGCCAGCAGCCTGGGACTAGCCGCAGATACGCAGTATTTT	CASSLGLAADTQYF
few	TRBD2	TRBV7-8	TRBJ2-1	TGTGCCAGCAGCTTAGATCCAGCGGGAGTCGACAATGAGCAGTTCTTC	CASSLDPAGVDNEQFF
once	-	TRBV29-1	TRBJ2-1	TGCAGCGTTGCCCTCCCTTATGAGCAGTTCTTC	CSVALPYEQFF
many	-	TRBV10-1	TRBJ2-3	TGCGCCAGCAGTGAGTCGACGGGAGCAGATACGCAGTATTTT	CASSESTGADTQYF
-	-	TRBV3-1	TRBJ2-7	TGTGCCAGCAGCCAAGGGGGCAGGACCGAGCAGTACTTC	CASSQGGRTEQYF
many	-	TRBV28	TRBJ2-1	TGTGCCAGCAGTTCTTTGGTCGAGGGGTTCTTC	CASSSLVEGFF
-	TRBD2	TRBV7-9	TRBJ2-3	TGTGCCAGCAGCTCCGGGACTAGCCGAACCACAGATACGCAGTATTTT	CASSSGTSRTTDTQYF